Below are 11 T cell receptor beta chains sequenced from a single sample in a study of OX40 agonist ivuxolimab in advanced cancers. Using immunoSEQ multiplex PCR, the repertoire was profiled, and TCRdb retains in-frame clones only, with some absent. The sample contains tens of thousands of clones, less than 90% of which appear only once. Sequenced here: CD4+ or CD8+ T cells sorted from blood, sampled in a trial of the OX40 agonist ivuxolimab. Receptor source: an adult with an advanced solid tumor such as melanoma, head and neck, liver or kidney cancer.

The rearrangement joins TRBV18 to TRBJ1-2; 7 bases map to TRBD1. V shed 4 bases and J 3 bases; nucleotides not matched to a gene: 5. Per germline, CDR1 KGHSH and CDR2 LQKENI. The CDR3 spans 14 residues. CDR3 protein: CASSLGGTDYGYTF. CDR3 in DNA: TGTGCCAGCTCACTAGGGGGGACAGACTATGGCTACACCTTC.

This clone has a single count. CDR3 sequence (DNA): TGTGCCAGCAGTGAACTTACAGGGGGATCACCCCTCCACTTT. Protein product: CASSELTGGSPLHF. The rearrangement uses TRBV6-1 and TRBJ1-6, with TRBD1 identical over 8 bases. Trimming removed 2 bases from V and 10 bases from J; junction bases left unmatched: 4. The germline gives CDR1 MNHNS, CDR2 SASEGT. CDR3 size: 14 residues.

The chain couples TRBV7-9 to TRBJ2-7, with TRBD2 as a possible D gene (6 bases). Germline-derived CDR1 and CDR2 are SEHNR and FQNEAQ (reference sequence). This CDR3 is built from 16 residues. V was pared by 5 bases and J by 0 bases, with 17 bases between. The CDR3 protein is CASSPPLGRYSYEQYF. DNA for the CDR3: TGTGCCAGCAGCCCCCCTCTCGGGAGATACTCCTACGAGCAGTACTTC.

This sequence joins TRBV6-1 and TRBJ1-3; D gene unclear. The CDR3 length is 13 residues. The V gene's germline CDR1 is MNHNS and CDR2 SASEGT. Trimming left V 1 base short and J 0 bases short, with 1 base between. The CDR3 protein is CASSEGSGNTIYF. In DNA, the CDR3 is TGTGCCAGCAGTGAAGGCTCTGGAAACACCATATATTTT.

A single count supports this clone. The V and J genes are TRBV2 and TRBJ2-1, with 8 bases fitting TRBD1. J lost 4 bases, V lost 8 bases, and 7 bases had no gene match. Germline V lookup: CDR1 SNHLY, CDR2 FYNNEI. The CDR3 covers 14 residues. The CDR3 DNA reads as TGTGCCAGCGGAAGGACAGGGATTTACAATGAGCAGTTCTTC. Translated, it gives CASGRTGIYNEQFF.

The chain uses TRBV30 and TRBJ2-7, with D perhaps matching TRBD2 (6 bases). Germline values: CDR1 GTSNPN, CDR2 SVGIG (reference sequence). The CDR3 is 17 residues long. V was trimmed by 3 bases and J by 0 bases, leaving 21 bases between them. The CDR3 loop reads CAWRGRAGWDSSYEQYF. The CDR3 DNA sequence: TGTGCCTGGAGAGGTCGGGCGGGATGGGATAGCTCCTACGAGCAGTACTTC.

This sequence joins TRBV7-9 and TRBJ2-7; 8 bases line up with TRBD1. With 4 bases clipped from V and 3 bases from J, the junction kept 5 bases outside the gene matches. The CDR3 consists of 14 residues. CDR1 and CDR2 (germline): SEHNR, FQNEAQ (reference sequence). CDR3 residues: CASSSDRVLYEQYF. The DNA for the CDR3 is TGTGCCAGCAGCTCGGACAGGGTTCTCTACGAGCAGTACTTC.

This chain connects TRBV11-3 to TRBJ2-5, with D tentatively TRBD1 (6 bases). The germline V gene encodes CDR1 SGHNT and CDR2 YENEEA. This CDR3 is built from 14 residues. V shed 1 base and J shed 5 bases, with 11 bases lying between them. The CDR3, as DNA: TGTGCCAGCAGCTTAGGGGGGCCCCAGGAGACCCAGTACTTC. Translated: CASSLGGPQETQYF.

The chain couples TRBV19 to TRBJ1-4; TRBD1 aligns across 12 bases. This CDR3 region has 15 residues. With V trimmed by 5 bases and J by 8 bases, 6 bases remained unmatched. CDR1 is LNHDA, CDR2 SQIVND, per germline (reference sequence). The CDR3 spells CASSDPGTGGEKLFF. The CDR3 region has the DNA TGTGCCAGTAGTGACCCCGGGACAGGGGGCGAAAAACTGTTTTTT. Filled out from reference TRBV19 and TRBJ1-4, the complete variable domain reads DGGITQSPKYLFRKEGQNVTLSCEQNLNHDAMYWYRQDPGQGLRLIYYSQIVNDFQKGDIAEGYSVSREKKESFPLTVTSAQKNPTAFYLCASSDPGTGGEKLFFGSGTQLSVL.

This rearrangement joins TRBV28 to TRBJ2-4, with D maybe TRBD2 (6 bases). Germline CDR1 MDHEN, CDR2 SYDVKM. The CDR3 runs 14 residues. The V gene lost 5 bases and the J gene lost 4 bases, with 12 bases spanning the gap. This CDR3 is CASSPPGRKNIQYF. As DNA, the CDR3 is TGTGCCAGCAGTCCCCCTGGGAGGAAAAACATTCAGTACTTC.

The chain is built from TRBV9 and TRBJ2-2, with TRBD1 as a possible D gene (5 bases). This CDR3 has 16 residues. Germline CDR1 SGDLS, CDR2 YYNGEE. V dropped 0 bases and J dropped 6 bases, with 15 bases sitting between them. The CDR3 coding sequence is TGTGCCAGCAGCGTAGGAAGGGGCCACCGGGCCGGGGAGCTGTTTTTT. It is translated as CASSVGRGHRAGELFF.